The 32 T cell receptor beta chains in this list originate from one sample, sequenced in a study of blood T cell repertoires in COVID-19. Sequencing used immunoSEQ multiplex PCR; TCRdb keeps in-frame clones, though not all of them. The sample lists under 55,000 clones, 75% to 90% occurring once. The sequenced material came from peripheral blood. These receptor sequences come from a human donor in a cohort sampled during active COVID-19.

The chain recombines TRBV4-1 with TRBJ1-1; possibly TRBD1 for D (6 bases). The length of the CDR3 is 18 residues. CDR1 MGHRA and CDR2 YSYEKL come from the germline V gene. Trimming left V 1 base short and J 1 base short, with 19 bases between. CDR3 nucleotides: TGCGCCAGCAGCCAAGGTAACGGGGGGCGAAGAGCGAACACTGAAGCTTTCTTT. Protein sequence: CASSQGNGGRRANTEAFF.

The CDR3 reads CAWGEQAGRYETQYF. The DNA of the CDR3 is TGTGCCTGGGGTGAACAAGCGGGGAGGTATGAGACCCAGTACTTC. The V and J genes are TRBV30 and TRBJ2-5; 7 bases match TRBD2. The CDR3 totals 15 residues. The ends lost 5 bases at V and 5 bases at J; junction bases unmatched: 14. Germline values: CDR1 GTSNPN, CDR2 SVGIG (reference sequence).

The chain links TRBV20-1 to TRBJ2-7, with 9 bases fitting TRBD1. CDR3 length: 14 amino acids. Germline CDR1 and CDR2: DFQATT and SNEGSKA (reference sequence). J gave up 3 bases and V 3 bases, and 6 bases lay outside the gene matches. The CDR3 region is CSASSSTGGYEQYF. The CDR3 DNA reads TGCAGTGCTAGTAGTTCGACAGGGGGCTACGAGCAGTACTTC.

This clone was observed a handful of times. The chain is built from TRBV7-2 and TRBJ2-1; 9 bases match TRBD2. After removal of 5 bases from V and 7 bases from J, the junction contained 6 bases not matched to a gene. The germline gives CDR1 SGHTA, CDR2 FQGNSA. The CDR3 contains 14 residues. The CDR3 is CASSTRGGWNEQFF. Here the CDR3 DNA reads TGTGCCAGCAGCACGCGGGGGGGCTGGAATGAGCAGTTCTTC. Full variable domain (outside the CDR3, taken from reference TRBV7-2 and TRBJ2-1): GAGVSQSPSNKVTEKGKDVELRCDPISGHTALYWYRQSLGQGLEFLIYFQGNSAPDKSGLPSDRFSAERTGGSVSTLTIQRTQQEDSAVYLCASSTRGGWNEQFFGPGTRLTVL.

This clone was counted a single time. The V gene is TRBV19, the J gene TRBJ1-2, with 10 nucleotides matching TRBD1. The J segment lost 4 bases and the V segment lost 3 bases, leaving 8 bases of the junction unmatched. This CDR3 has 16 amino acids. Germline-derived CDR1 and CDR2 are LNHDA and SQIVND (reference sequence). Here the CDR3 reads CASSIGQGGSLYGYTF. The CDR3, as DNA: TGTGCCAGTAGTATTGGACAGGGGGGCTCCCTCTATGGCTACACCTTC.

This clone came up once. The V gene is TRBV28, the J gene TRBJ1-2, with D perhaps matching TRBD1 (6 bases). This CDR3 has 13 residues. The V end lost 5 bases, the J end lost 8 bases, and 15 bases lay between the germline ends. Germline V CDR1 and CDR2: MDHEN, SYDVKM. The CDR3 DNA follows: TGTGCCAGCAGTCGCTTGGGGGCAGGGGGCTACACCTTC. It yields the protein CASSRLGAGGYTF.

In its sample, this clone was seen a few times. The chain carries TRBV10-2 and TRBJ2-1; TRBD2 might be the D (6 bases). The V gene's germline CDR1 is WSHSY and CDR2 SAAADI. The CDR3 loop spans 13 amino acids. V was trimmed by 11 bases and J by 7 bases, leaving 18 bases between them. The CDR3 DNA sequence: TGCGCCGTCGCGGCCTGGGACTCAAATGAGCAGTTCTTC. Amino acid sequence: CAVAAWDSNEQFF.

The CDR3 bases are TGTGCCAGCAGCTTACAGGGCCCTAACTATGGCTACACCTTC. Protein sequence: CASSLQGPNYGYTF. The V and J genes are TRBV5-6 and TRBJ1-2; weak D call: TRBD1 (6 bases). V shed 2 bases and J shed 0 bases, with 8 bases lying between them. In germline, CDR1 is SGHDT, CDR2 YYEEEE. CDR3 length: 14 amino acids.

The gene calls are TRBV2 and TRBJ2-7; TRBD1 might be the D (5 bases). Trimming cost V 1 base and J 7 bases, with 17 bases left between them. The CDR3 is 15 amino acids. From germline, CDR1 is SNHLY and CDR2 FYNNEI. The CDR3 coding sequence is TGTGCCAGCAGTGAAGGGGGCTTAAGGATAAGGGAGCAGTACTTC. Its translation is CASSEGGLRIREQYF.

Worth noting for this clone: Distinct nucleotide sequences in the sample also encode this CDR3. The gene calls are TRBV6-5 and TRBJ1-3, with 8 bases matching TRBD1. Trimming took 5 bases from V and 1 from J; bases not matched to a gene: 4. The CDR3 covers 15 residues. Germline-derived CDR1 and CDR2 are MNHEY and SVGAGI. For the CDR3, the DNA is TGTGCCAGCAGTACTGGACAGGGATCTGGAAACACCATATATTTT. Residues: CASSTGQGSGNTIYF.

V is TRBV20-1 and J is TRBJ1-2, with TRBD1 identical over 7 bases. The length of the CDR3 is 12 residues. Germline V CDR1 and CDR2: DFQATT, SNEGSKA (reference sequence). With 3 bases clipped from V and 8 bases from J, the junction kept 6 bases outside the gene matches. In nucleotides, the CDR3 is TGCAGTGCTAGTCGACAGGGTGTAGGCTACACCTTC. Translation: CSASRQGVGYTF.

The V call is TRBV19, the J call TRBJ1-2; 9 bases line up with TRBD1. From germline, CDR1 is LNHDA and CDR2 SQIVND (reference sequence). The CDR3 is 14 residues long. The V and J ends lost 6 bases and 5 bases, in that order; junction bases with no gene match: 7. In DNA, the CDR3 is TGTGCCAGTAGATCCGGGACAGGGCTATATGGCTACACCTTC. Residues: CASRSGTGLYGYTF.

This clone was recorded once. The V call is TRBV19, the J call TRBJ1-2, with TRBD1 matching over 7 bases. This CDR3 is 16 amino acids long. Per the germline V gene, CDR1 is LNHDA and CDR2 is SQIVND (reference sequence). V shed 5 bases, J shed 5 bases, and the junction held 14 bases outside the gene matches. CDR3 sequence reads: CASSGDEGGVRYGYTF. The CDR3 bases are TGTGCCAGTAGTGGGGATGAAGGGGGCGTTCGGTATGGCTACACCTTC.

This clone was seen only once. The chain has TRBV4-3 and TRBJ1-3; D might be TRBD1 (6 bases). Trimming took 4 bases from V and 8 from J, leaving 12 bases between them. The CDR3 spans 13 residues. The germline CDR1 and CDR2 sequences are LGHNA and YSLEER. CDR3 coding DNA: TGCGCCAGCAGCCGTCAGAAGGGGGACACCATATATTTT. Translated, it gives CASSRQKGDTIYF.

The gene calls are TRBV7-2 and TRBJ2-1; 14 nucleotides align to TRBD2. CDR1 is SGHTA and CDR2 is FQGNSA in the germline V gene. V lost 1 base and J lost 5; bases outside the gene matches: 1. The CDR3 is made up of 16 amino acids. The CDR3 region has the DNA TGTGCCAGCAGCTTAGGACTAGCGGGGGGGAACAATGAGCAGTTCTTC. Translating gives CASSLGLAGGNNEQFF. Full variable domain (outside the CDR3, taken from reference TRBV7-2 and TRBJ2-1): GAGVSQSPSNKVTEKGKDVELRCDPISGHTALYWYRQSLGQGLEFLIYFQGNSAPDKSGLPSDRFSAERTGGSVSTLTIQRTQQEDSAVYLCASSLGLAGGNNEQFFGPGTRLTVL.

The rearrangement uses TRBV3-1 (or the pseudogene TRBV3-2) and TRBJ1-1; the D gene is possibly TRBD1 (5 bases). The V and J ends lost 5 bases and 8 bases respectively, with 15 bases between them. Germline-derived CDR1 and CDR2 are LGHDT and YNNKEL (reference sequence). This CDR3 contains 13 residues. CDR3 sequence: CASSAPPGGEAFF. In DNA form, the CDR3 reads TGTGCCAGCAGCGCTCCACCGGGGGGAGAAGCTTTCTTT.

The chain joins TRBV6-6 to TRBJ2-1; 8 nucleotides agree with TRBD2. The CDR3 is 16 residues long. The germline V gene has CDR1 MNHNY and CDR2 SVGAGI (reference sequence). The ends lost 0 bases at V and 7 bases at J; junction bases unmatched: 8. The chain's CDR3 is CASSYSGAGGDNEQFF. CDR3 nucleotide sequence: TGTGCCAGCAGTTACTCCGGTGCGGGGGGCGATAATGAGCAGTTCTTC.

The chain links TRBV3-1 (or the pseudogene TRBV3-2) to TRBJ2-5; D gene ambiguous. The CDR3 spans 14 residues. Germline-derived CDR1 and CDR2 are LGHDT and YNNKEL (reference sequence). The V and J ends lost 0 bases and 9 bases respectively, with 14 bases between them. CDR3 bases: TGTGCCAGCAGCCAAGATGTGGCTAGTGTGGCCCAGTACTTC. Translated: CASSQDVASVAQYF.

The chain uses TRBV25-1 and TRBJ2-6; tentatively, D is TRBD1 (6 bases). Trimming removed 5 bases from V and 1 base from J, with 15 bases in between. Per the germline V gene, CDR1 is MGHDK and CDR2 is SYGVNS. The CDR3 is made up of 17 amino acids. The CDR3 DNA is TGTGCCAGCAGTTCGATACCTACAGGGTCTGGGGCCAACGTCCTGACTTTC. Protein product: CASSSIPTGSGANVLTF. The full variable domain, its missing parts supplied by reference TRBV25-1 and TRBJ2-6, is EADIYQTPRYLVIGTGKKITLECSQTMGHDKMYWYQQDPGMELHLIHYSYGVNSTEKGDLSSESTVSRIRTEHFPLTLESARPSHTSQYLCASSSIPTGSGANVLTFGAGSRLTVL.

The genes are TRBV5-1 and TRBJ2-5, with D perhaps TRBD1 (5 bases). Germline CDR1 reads SGHRS; CDR2 reads YFSETQ. V lost 2 bases and J lost 3, with 8 bases in between. CDR3 length equals 13 residues. The CDR3: CASSFRTKETQYF. DNA for the CDR3: TGCGCCAGCAGCTTTCGGACAAAAGAGACCCAGTACTTC.

This clone was seen only once. The CDR3 is CASSVKTGNEKLFF. As DNA, the CDR3 is TGTGCCAGCAGCGTAAAAACGGGTAATGAAAAACTGTTTTTT. The V gene is TRBV5-4, the J gene TRBJ1-4; D unclear. V lost 4 bases and J 4 bases, leaving 11 bases between the germline ends. Per the germline V gene, CDR1 is SGHNT and CDR2 is YYREEE (reference sequence). The CDR3 extends over 14 amino acids.

V is TRBV28 and J is TRBJ2-7; TRBD1 matches 7 bases. The CDR3 is 16 amino acids. The V segment lost 6 bases and the J segment 4 bases; nucleotides outside the gene matches: 15. From germline, CDR1 is MDHEN and CDR2 SYDVKM. The CDR3 region has the DNA TGTGCCAGCAGGTCCTCTTTGACAGGGAAATTGTACGAGCAGTACTTC. Residues: CASRSSLTGKLYEQYF.

The rearrangement links TRBV5-1 to TRBJ1-1; D unclear. The germline V gene encodes CDR1 SGHRS and CDR2 YFSETQ. The CDR3 has 13 residues. Between the trimmed V and J ends, which lost 1 base and 1 base, there was a span of 5 bases. The CDR3 coding sequence is TGCGCCAGCAGCTTGTACAGGAACACTGAAGCTTTCTTT. This codes for CASSLYRNTEAFF. The entire variable domain, with the rest obtained from reference TRBV5-1 and TRBJ1-1, is as follows: KAGVTQTPRYLIKTRGQQVTLSCSPISGHRSVSWYQQTPGQGLQFLFEYFSETQRNKGNFPGRFSGRQFSNSRSEMNVSTLELGDSALYLCASSLYRNTEAFFGQGTRLTVV.

CDR3 sequence: CASSEGSDSVSLHF. CDR3 coding DNA: TGTGCCAGCAGTGAGGGGTCTGACAGCGTCTCCCTCCACTTT. The rearrangement links TRBV6-1 to TRBJ1-6; D is possibly TRBD1 (5 bases). Germline V gives CDR1 MNHNS, CDR2 SASEGT. The length of the CDR3 is 14 residues. Trimming removed 3 bases at V and 14 bases at J, with 17 bases between.

V gene TRBV7-9 combines with J gene TRBJ1-5; no firm D call. The CDR3 is 11 amino acids. The V end was cut by 5 bases, the J end by 12 bases, with 11 bases between. CDR1 and CDR2 (germline): SEHNR, FQNEAQ (reference sequence). In DNA, the CDR3 is TGTGCCAGCAGCCTCGGCGGGCTCCAGCATTTT. It encodes CASSLGGLQHF. Drawing the rest from reference TRBV7-9 and TRBJ1-5, the complete variable domain is DTGVSQNPRHKITKRGQNVTFRCDPISEHNRLYWYRQTLGQGPEFLTYFQNEAQLEKSRLLSDRFSAERPKGSFSTLEIQRTEQGDSAMYLCASSLGGLQHFGDGTRLSIL.

The table lists this clone with a few counts. V is TRBV12-3 or TRBV12-4 and J is TRBJ1-2; possibly TRBD1 for D (5 bases). Trimming left V 6 bases short and J 7 bases short, with 15 bases between. There are 13 residues in the CDR3. The CDR3 loop is CASSDSNPTGYTF. CDR3 nucleotide sequence: TGTGCCAGCAGCGACAGTAATCCTACTGGCTACACCTTC.

The rearrangement joins TRBV6-6 to TRBJ1-1; no clear D gene. Trimming left V 0 bases short and J 7 bases short, with 12 bases between. CDR1 and CDR2 (germline): MNHNY, SVGAGI (reference sequence). CDR3 length equals 14 residues. The CDR3 protein is CASSYSGRTFEAFF. CDR3 sequence (DNA): TGTGCCAGCAGTTACTCAGGGAGGACCTTTGAAGCTTTCTTT.

The chain combines TRBV19 with TRBJ2-5; no firm D call. CDR3 size: 13 residues. The germline V gene encodes CDR1 LNHDA and CDR2 SQIVND (reference sequence). Trimming cost V 2 bases and J 1 base, with 5 bases left between them. The CDR3 DNA reads as TGTGCCAGTAGTATAACTCTCCAAGAGACCCAGTACTTC. It encodes CASSITLQETQYF.

The chain couples TRBV4-1 to TRBJ1-4, with 7 bases matching TRBD1. CDR3 length: 15 residues. Germline V gene data show CDR1 as MGHRA and CDR2 as YSYEKL. With V trimmed by 0 bases and J by 8 bases, 6 bases remained unmatched. The CDR3 DNA sequence: TGCGCCAGCAGCCAAGATTGGACAGGCTCCGAAAAACTGTTTTTT. It encodes CASSQDWTGSEKLFF.

The V gene is TRBV28, the J gene TRBJ2-6, with D possibly matching TRBD2 (6 bases). V was trimmed by 7 bases and J by 0 bases, leaving 13 bases between them. The CDR3 has 16 residues. The germline V gene has CDR1 MDHEN and CDR2 SYDVKM. The CDR3 DNA follows: TGTGCCAGCATGCAGGGACTCATCTCTGGGGCCAACGTCCTGACTTTC. Protein: CASMQGLISGANVLTF.

This chain joins TRBV12-2 and TRBJ1-5; the table's TRBD1 call for D was not verified on the DNA. TRBV12-2 is shown as a pseudogene. This CDR3 comprises 15 residues. CDR3 region: CASRLGQGSNQPQHF. DNA of the CDR3: TGTGCAAGTCGCTTAGGCCAGGGGAGCAATCAGCCCCAGCATTTT.

The rearrangement uses TRBV6-5 and TRBJ1-1; D remains unclear. V was pared by 4 bases and J by 6 bases, with 12 bases between. CDR3 length equals 13 residues. Germline CDR1 is MNHEY and CDR2 is SVGAGI. The CDR3: CASSSWVGPEAFF. The CDR3 nucleotides are TGTGCCAGCAGTTCGTGGGTTGGGCCTGAAGCTTTCTTT.